This TCR beta chain is drawn from a study of T cell responses to AZD1222 COVID-19 vaccine. Study-level information: Second-dose timings of about 4 or about 12 weeks were pooled. Points from the study as a whole: As reported, nearly half of all spike-specific TCRs target variant regions that are unmutated. Most donors were white British, females outnumbered males, and clonal diversity was possibly underestimated.

Turning to this clone: Its cognate antigen is unknown.

The J segment lost 4 bases and the V segment lost 6 bases, leaving 4 bases of the junction unmatched. Germline V gene sequence: CDR1 SNHLY, CDR2 FYNNEI. This CDR3 contains 14 residues. This table comes from immunoSEQ multiplex PCR, and its TCRdb copy is limited to in-frame clones, with some not included. Here the sample spans under 300,000 clones, 80% to 95% being singletons. Sequenced material: peripheral blood, taken on day 0 of AZD1222 vaccination. This TCR was sampled from an adult in good health. V is TRBV2 and J is TRBJ1-5; the match to TRBD1 covers 9 bases. CDR3 region: CASSEDRGNQPQHF. The CDR3 bases are TGTGCCAGCAGCGAGGACAGGGGAAATCAGCCCCAGCATTTT.